This TCR beta chain was observed in a study of cytomegalovirus exposure and HLA in healthy donors. This clone was counted once. What it binds is not known. Study-wide findings and caveats: A later analysis associated under 20,000 TCR beta sequences with HLA alleles at a 0.05 false discovery rate.

Donors were nominally healthy when sampled, though unrecorded immune exposures were likely. The PCR had 60 Vbeta and 13 Jbeta primers. Sequencing was performed with immunoSEQ multiplex PCR; in TCRdb, only in-frame clones are kept and a portion is missing. This repertoire shows under 300,000 clones, approximately 82% found once; its top ten account for around 8%. Between the trimmed V and J ends, which lost 4 bases and 4 bases, there was a span of 7 bases. Germline CDR1 and CDR2: SGHAT and FQNNGV. The CDR3 length is 13 residues. Sample: PBMCs. The genes are TRBV11-2 and TRBJ2-2; D unclear. The sequence derives from a woman aged 60-75 years in good health and CMV-seropositive. The CDR3 nucleotides are TGTGCCAGCAGCTCCAGAGGCACCGGGGAGCTGTTTTTT. This encodes CASSSRGTGELFF.